These 9 T cell receptor beta chains came from one sample sequenced in a study of T cells in Graves' hyperthyroidism and ophthalmopathy. Authors of the study amplified TCR beta CDR3 regions from RNA transcripts. Using the HTBI primer set, a first-round RT-PCR was run on the TCR CDR3. TCRdb fed the multiplex PCR reads into MiXCR, producing one record per CDR3 protein. The sample holds 300,000 to 450,000 distinct CDR3 sequences, more than 15% seen once. Material for sequencing was blood. Receptor source: a woman under 30 with Graves' hyperthyroidism that later progressed to Graves' ophthalmopathy.

Points on this clonotype: Given a much more abundant clone one base away, this may be a read error. The chain recombines TRBV6-1 with TRBJ2-7, with 10 bases fitting TRBD2. Germline V gene lookup returns CDR1 MNHNS and CDR2 SASEGT. V gave up 7 bases and J gave up 2 bases; unmatched junction bases: 5. There are 14 residues in the CDR3. CDR3 sequence (DNA): TGTGCCAGCACCTTGACTAGCGGGCCCTACGAGCAGTACTTC. This translates into CASTLTSGPYEQYF.

Many counts were recorded for this clonotype. The rearrangement links TRBV18 to TRBJ2-3; D unresolved. Per germline, CDR1 KGHSH and CDR2 LQKENI. The CDR3 covers 14 residues. V gave up 6 bases and J gave up 2 bases, with 12 bases separating them. Here the CDR3 reads CASSPLKDTDTQYF. Here the CDR3 DNA reads TGTGCCAGCTCCCCATTAAAGGACACAGATACGCAGTATTTT.

This clonotype came up many times. V and J are TRBV28 and TRBJ1-6; 7 positions agree with TRBD1. V was pared by 4 bases and J by 9 bases, with 3 bases of the junction left unmatched. Germline CDR1 and CDR2: MDHEN and SYDVKM. The CDR3 is made up of 13 amino acids. For the CDR3, the DNA is TGTGCCAGCAGTTCACAGGGGTTTTCACCCCTCCACTTT. It specifies CASSSQGFSPLHF.

The chain recombines TRBV19 with TRBJ2-1; TRBD2 aligns across 7 bases. The CDR3 is 18 residues long. J was trimmed by 8 bases and V by 7 bases; bases with no gene match: 23. Germline V CDR1 and CDR2: LNHDA, SQIVND (reference sequence). CDR3 bases: TGTGCCAGTACCCCCTCCCTGGGGCGGGAGATGGCGCGGGATGAGCAGTTCTTC. This codes for CASTPSLGREMARDEQFF.

As concerns this clonotype: This clone may be a read error of a much larger clone one base away. The chain has TRBV5-5 and TRBJ2-1, with no clear D. CDR3 size: 13 residues. The germline gives CDR1 SGHKS, CDR2 YYEKEE (reference sequence). The V and J ends lost 0 bases and 10 bases respectively, with 11 bases between them. The CDR3 DNA reads as TGTGCCAGCAGCTTGGTACTACACAGCGAGCAGTTCTTC. It translates to CASSLVLHSEQFF. Full variable domain (remainder filled in from reference TRBV5-5 and TRBJ2-1): DAGVTQSPTHLIKTRGQQVTLRCSPISGHKSVSWYQQVLGQGPQFIFQYYEKEERGRGNFPDRFSARQFPNYSSELNVNALLLGDSALYLCASSLVLHSEQFFGPGTRLTVL.

The sample holds many counts of this clonotype. The rearrangement uses TRBV20-1 and TRBJ1-6; 11 bases are a match to TRBD1. V shed 4 bases and J 10 bases; nucleotides not matched to a gene: 6. The CDR3 covers 14 residues. The germline gives CDR1 DFQATT, CDR2 SNEGSKA (reference sequence). The CDR3 DNA sequence: TGCAGTGCTACGGACAGGGGGCGTCCCTCACCCCTCCACTTT. Its protein is CSATDRGRPSPLHF.

This clonotype was detected a few times. This chain uses TRBV20-1 with TRBJ2-2, with TRBD1 identical over 8 bases. The V gene's germline CDR1 is DFQATT and CDR2 SNEGSKA (reference sequence). The CDR3 consists of 15 residues. CDR3 loop: CSVADQETGAGELFF. The CDR3 DNA sequence: TGCAGCGTCGCCGACCAGGAGACAGGGGCCGGGGAGCTGTTTTTT.

This clonotype appeared a few times. The V gene is TRBV12-3 or TRBV12-4, the J gene TRBJ2-7; D gene ambiguous. The V gene lost 6 bases and the J gene lost 4 bases, with 22 bases spanning the gap. This CDR3 has 16 amino acids. CDR3 amino acids: CASRESLGPNEYEQYF. In DNA form, the CDR3 reads TGTGCCAGCAGAGAGTCATTAGGACCGAACGAGTACGAGCAGTACTTC.

This clonotype occurred many times. This chain uses TRBV28 with TRBJ2-5; 8 nucleotides agree with TRBD1. The CDR3 is made up of 14 amino acids. Germline CDR1 is MDHEN and CDR2 is SYDVKM. V shed 7 bases and J 5 bases; nucleotides not matched to a gene: 9. CDR3 coding DNA: TGTGCCAGCACTAGCCCAGGGGGCGGGGAGACCCAGTACTTC. Residues: CASTSPGGGETQYF.